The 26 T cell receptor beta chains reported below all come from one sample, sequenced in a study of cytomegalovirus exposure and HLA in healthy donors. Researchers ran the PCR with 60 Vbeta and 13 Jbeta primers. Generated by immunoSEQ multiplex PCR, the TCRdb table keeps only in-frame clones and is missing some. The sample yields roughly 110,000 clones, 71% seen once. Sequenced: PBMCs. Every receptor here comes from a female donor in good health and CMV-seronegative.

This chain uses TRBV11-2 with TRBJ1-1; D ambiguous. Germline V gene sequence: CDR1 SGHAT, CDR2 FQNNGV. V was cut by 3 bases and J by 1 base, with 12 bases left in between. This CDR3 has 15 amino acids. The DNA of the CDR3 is TGTGCCAGCAGCTTCCTGACGGGTGAGAACACTGAAGCTTTCTTT. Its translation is CASSFLTGENTEAFF. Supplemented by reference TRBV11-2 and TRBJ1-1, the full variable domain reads EAGVAQSPRYKIIEKRQSVAFWCNPISGHATLYWYQQILGQGPKLLIQFQNNGVVDDSQLPKDRFSAERLKGVDSTLKIQPAKLEDSAVYLCASSFLTGENTEAFFGQGTRLTVV.

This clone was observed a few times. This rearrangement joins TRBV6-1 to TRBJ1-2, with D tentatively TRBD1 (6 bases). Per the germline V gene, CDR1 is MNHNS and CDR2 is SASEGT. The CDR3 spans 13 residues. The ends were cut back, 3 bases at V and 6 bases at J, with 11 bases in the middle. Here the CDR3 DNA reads TGTGCCAGCAGTGAGGCCGGGACACATGGCTACACCTTC. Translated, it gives CASSEAGTHGYTF.

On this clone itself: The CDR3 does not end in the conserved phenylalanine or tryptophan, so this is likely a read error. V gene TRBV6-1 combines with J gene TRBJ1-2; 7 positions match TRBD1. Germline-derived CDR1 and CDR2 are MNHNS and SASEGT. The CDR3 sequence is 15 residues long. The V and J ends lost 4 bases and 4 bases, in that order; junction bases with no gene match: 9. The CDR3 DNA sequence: TGTGCCAGCAGTGGAAGGACAGGTACTATCTATGGCTACACCCTC. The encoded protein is CASSGRTGTIYGYTL.

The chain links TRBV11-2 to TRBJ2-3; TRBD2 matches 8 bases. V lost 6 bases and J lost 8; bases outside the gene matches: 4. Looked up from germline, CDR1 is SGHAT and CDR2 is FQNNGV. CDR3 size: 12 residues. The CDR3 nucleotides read TGTGCCAGCAGTCAGGCGGGAGGTACGCAGTATTTT. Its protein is CASSQAGGTQYF.

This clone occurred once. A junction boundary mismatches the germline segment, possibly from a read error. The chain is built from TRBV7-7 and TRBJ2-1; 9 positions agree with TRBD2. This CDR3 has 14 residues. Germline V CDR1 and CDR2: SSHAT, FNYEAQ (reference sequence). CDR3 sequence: CASSLGGRDNEQFF. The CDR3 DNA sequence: TGTGCTAGCAGCTTAGGCGGGAGGGACAATGAGCAGTTCTTC.

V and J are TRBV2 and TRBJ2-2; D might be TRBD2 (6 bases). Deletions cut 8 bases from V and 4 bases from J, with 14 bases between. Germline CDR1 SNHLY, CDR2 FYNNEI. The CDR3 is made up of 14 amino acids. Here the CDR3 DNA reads TGTGCCAGCGGGTACGTCGGGGGCACCGGGGAGCTGTTTTTT. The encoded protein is CASGYVGGTGELFF.

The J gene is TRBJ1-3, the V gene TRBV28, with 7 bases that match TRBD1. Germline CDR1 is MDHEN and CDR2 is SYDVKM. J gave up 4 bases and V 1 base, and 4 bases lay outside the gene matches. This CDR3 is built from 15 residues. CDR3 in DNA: TGTGCCAGCAGTTTATCTCTGACAGGGGGAAACACCATATATTTT. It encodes CASSLSLTGGNTIYF. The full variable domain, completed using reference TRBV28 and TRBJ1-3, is DVKVTQSSRYLVKRTGEKVFLECVQDMDHENMFWYRQDPGLGLRLIYFSYDVKMKEKGDIPEGYSVSREKKERFSLILESASTNQTSMYLCASSLSLTGGNTIYFGEGSWLTVV.

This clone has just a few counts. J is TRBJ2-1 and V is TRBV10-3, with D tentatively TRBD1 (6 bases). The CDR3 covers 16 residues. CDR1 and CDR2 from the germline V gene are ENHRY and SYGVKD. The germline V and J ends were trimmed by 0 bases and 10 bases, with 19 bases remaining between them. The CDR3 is CAISESGGSGGREQFF. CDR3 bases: TGTGCCATCAGTGAGTCTGGGGGTTCTGGGGGCAGGGAGCAGTTCTTC.

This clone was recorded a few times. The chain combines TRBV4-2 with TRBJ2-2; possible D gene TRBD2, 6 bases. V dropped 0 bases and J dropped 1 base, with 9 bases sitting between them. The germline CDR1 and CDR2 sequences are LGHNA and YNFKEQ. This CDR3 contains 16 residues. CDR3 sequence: CASSQDLAENTGELFF. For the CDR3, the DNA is TGTGCCAGCAGCCAAGATTTAGCGGAGAACACCGGGGAGCTGTTTTTT.

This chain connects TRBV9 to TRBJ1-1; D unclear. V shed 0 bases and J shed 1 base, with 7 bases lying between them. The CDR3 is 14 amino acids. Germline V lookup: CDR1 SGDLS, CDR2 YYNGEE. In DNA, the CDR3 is TGTGCCAGCAGCGTAGGAGGGAGGAACACTGAAGCTTTCTTT. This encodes CASSVGGRNTEAFF.

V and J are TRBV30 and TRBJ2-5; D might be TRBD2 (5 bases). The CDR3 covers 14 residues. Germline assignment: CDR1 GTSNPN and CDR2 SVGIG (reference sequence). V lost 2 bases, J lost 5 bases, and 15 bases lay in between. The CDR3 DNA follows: TGTGCCTGGAGTACCGGCGCGGGTTGGGAGACCCAGTACTTC. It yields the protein CAWSTGAGWETQYF. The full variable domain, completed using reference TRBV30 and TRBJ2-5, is SQTIHQWPATLVQPVGSPLSLECTVEGTSNPNLYWYRQAAGRGLQLLFYSVGIGQISSEVPQNLSASRPQDRQFILSSKKLLLSDSGFYLCAWSTGAGWETQYFGPGTRLLVL.

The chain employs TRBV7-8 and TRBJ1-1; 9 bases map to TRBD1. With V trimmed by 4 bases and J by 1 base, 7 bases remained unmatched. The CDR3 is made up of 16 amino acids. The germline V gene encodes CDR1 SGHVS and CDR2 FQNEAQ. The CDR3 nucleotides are TGTGCCAGCAGCTCTCCACCGACAGGGGGGAACACTGAAGCTTTCTTT. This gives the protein CASSSPPTGGNTEAFF. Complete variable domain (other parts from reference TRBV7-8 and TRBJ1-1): GAGVSQSPRYKVAKRGQDVALRCDPISGHVSLFWYQQALGQGPEFLTYFQNEAQLDKSGLPSDRFFAERPEGSVSTLKIQRTQQEDSAVYLCASSSPPTGGNTEAFFGQGTRLTVV.

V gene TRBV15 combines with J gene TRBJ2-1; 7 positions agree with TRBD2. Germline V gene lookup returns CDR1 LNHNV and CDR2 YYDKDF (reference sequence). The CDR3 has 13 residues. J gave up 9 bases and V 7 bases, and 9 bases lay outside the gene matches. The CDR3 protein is CATMAGVKTEQFF. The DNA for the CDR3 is TGTGCCACCATGGCGGGAGTAAAGACTGAGCAGTTCTTC.

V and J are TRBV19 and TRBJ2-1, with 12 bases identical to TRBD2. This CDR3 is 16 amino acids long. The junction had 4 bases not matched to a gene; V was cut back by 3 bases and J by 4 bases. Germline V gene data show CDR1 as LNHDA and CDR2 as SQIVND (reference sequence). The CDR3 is CASSMTSGGIYNEQFF. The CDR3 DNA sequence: TGTGCCAGTAGTATGACTAGCGGGGGAATTTACAATGAGCAGTTCTTC.

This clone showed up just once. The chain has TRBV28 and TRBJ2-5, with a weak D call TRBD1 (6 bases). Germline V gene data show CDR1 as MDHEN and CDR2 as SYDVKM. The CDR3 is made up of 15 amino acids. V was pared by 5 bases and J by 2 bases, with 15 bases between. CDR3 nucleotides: TGTGCCAGCAGTCCCTCAGGGGCAGGGCAAGAGACCCAGTACTTC. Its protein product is CASSPSGAGQETQYF.

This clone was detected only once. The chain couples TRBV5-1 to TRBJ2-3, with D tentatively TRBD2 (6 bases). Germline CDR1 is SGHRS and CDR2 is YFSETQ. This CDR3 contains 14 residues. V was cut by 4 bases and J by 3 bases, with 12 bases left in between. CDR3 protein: CASSPRDFTDTQYF. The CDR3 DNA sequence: TGCGCCAGCAGCCCTCGGGACTTTACAGATACGCAGTATTTT. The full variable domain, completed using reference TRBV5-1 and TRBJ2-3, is KAGVTQTPRYLIKTRGQQVTLSCSPISGHRSVSWYQQTPGQGLQFLFEYFSETQRNKGNFPGRFSGRQFSNSRSEMNVSTLELGDSALYLCASSPRDFTDTQYFGPGTRLTVL.

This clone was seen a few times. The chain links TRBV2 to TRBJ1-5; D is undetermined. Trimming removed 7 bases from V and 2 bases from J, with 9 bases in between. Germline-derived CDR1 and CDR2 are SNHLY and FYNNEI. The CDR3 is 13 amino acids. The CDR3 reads CASTRLGNQPQHF. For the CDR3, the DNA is TGTGCCAGCACTAGGCTTGGCAATCAGCCCCAGCATTTT.

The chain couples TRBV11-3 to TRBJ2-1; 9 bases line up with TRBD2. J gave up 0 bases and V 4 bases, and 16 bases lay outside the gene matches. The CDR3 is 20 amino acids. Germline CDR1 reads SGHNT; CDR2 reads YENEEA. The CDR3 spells CASSSLAGLAPETSYNEQFF. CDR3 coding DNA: TGTGCCAGCAGCTCCCTCGCGGGACTAGCTCCTGAAACCTCCTACAATGAGCAGTTCTTC. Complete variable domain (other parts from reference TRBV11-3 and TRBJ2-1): EAGVVQSPRYKIIEKKQPVAFWCNPISGHNTLYWYLQNLGQGPELLIRYENEEAVDDSQLPKDRFSAERLKGVDSTLKIQPAELGDSAVYLCASSSLAGLAPETSYNEQFFGPGTRLTVL.

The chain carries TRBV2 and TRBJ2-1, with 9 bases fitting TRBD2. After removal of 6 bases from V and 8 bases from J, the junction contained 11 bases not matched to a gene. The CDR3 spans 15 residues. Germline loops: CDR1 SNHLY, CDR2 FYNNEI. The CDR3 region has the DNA TGTGCCAGCAGGCGGGAGGGCCGTTCGACTGATGAGCAGTTCTTC. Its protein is CASRREGRSTDEQFF.

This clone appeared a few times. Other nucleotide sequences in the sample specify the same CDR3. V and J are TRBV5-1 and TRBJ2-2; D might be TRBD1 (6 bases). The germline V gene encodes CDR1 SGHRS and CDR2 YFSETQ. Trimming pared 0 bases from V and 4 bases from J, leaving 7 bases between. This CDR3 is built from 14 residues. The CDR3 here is CASSLEGGTGELFF. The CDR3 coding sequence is TGCGCCAGCAGCTTGGAAGGGGGCACCGGGGAGCTGTTTTTT.

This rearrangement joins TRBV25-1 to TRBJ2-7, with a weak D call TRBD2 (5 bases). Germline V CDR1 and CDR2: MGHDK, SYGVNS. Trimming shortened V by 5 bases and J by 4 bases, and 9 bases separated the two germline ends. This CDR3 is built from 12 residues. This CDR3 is CASSQTGYEQYF. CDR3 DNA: TGTGCCAGCAGTCAAACGGGATACGAGCAGTACTTC.

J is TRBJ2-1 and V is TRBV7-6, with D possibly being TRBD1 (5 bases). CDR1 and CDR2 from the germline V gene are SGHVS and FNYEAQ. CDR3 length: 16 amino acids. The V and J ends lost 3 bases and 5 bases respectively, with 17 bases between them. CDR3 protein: CASSFTGQRSNNEQFF. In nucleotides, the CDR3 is TGTGCCAGCAGCTTTACAGGCCAACGCAGCAACAATGAGCAGTTCTTC.

For the CDR3, the DNA is TGTGCCTGGAGTGTAGGTGGGGGGTTACAGCCCCAGCATTTT. This codes for CAWSVGGGLQPQHF. The gene calls are TRBV30 and TRBJ1-5; maybe TRBD1 (5 bases). Trimming cost V 0 bases and J 7 bases, with 13 bases left between them. Germline V lookup: CDR1 GTSNPN, CDR2 SVGIG (reference sequence). The CDR3 spans 14 residues. Drawing the rest from reference TRBV30 and TRBJ1-5, the complete variable domain is SQTIHQWPATLVQPVGSPLSLECTVEGTSNPNLYWYRQAAGRGLQLLFYSVGIGQISSEVPQNLSASRPQDRQFILSSKKLLLSDSGFYLCAWSVGGGLQPQHFGDGTRLSIL.

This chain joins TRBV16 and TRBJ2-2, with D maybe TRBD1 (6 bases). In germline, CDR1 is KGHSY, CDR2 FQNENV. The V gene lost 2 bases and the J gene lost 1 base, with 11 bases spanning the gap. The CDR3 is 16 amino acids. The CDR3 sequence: CASSQTTGRNTGELFF. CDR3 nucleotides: TGTGCCAGCAGCCAAACAACAGGGAGGAACACCGGGGAGCTGTTTTTT.

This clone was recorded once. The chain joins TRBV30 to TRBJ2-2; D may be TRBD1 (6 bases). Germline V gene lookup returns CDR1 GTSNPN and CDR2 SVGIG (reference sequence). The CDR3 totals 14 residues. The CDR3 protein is CAQQGPVNTGELFF. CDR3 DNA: TGTGCTCAACAGGGCCCCGTAAACACCGGGGAGCTGTTTTTT.

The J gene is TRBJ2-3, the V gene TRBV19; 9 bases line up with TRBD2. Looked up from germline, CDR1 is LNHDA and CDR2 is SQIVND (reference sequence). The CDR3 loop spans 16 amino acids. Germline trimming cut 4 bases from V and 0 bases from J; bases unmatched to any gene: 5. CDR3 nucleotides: TGTGCCAGTAGTACTGGGACTAGCCGGAGCACAGATACGCAGTATTTT. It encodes CASSTGTSRSTDTQYF.